The next 17 T cell receptor beta chains were all read from a single sample in a study of CD8 T cells in Susac syndrome. With random hexamers, roughly 0.5 to 1 ug RNA was reverse transcribed. TCRdb re-derived calls from the immunoSEQ multiplex PCR reads in MiXCR, one entry per CDR3 protein. This table has roughly 200,000 distinct CDR3 sequences, 95% appearing once. The sequencing input was CD4+ T cells from PBMCs. The receptors originated from a human donor with multiple sclerosis.

The V gene is TRBV20-1, the J gene TRBJ1-1, with D tentatively TRBD1 (5 bases). Trimming took off 6 bases at V and 7 bases at J, with 12 bases between the two ends. Germline CDR1 DFQATT, CDR2 SNEGSKA (reference sequence). This CDR3 is built from 11 residues. CDR3 DNA: TGCAGTGCCCTCGGGGCAGGTGAAGCTTTCTTT. Its translation: CSALGAGEAFF.

The CDR3 reads CASSPPGQGISETQYF. The DNA of the CDR3 is TGTGCCAGCTCACCACCGGGACAGGGGATATCGGAGACCCAGTACTTC. The rearrangement uses TRBV18 and TRBJ2-5; 10 nucleotides align to TRBD1. The J segment lost 5 bases and the V segment lost 0 bases, leaving 6 bases of the junction unmatched. The CDR3 spans 16 residues. Germline V lookup: CDR1 KGHSH, CDR2 LQKENI.

The chain couples TRBV20-1 to TRBJ2-1, with a weak D call TRBD2 (6 bases). The CDR3 is 9 residues long. Germline V CDR1 and CDR2: DFQATT, SNEGSKA (reference sequence). The CDR3 is CRPRDSQFF. CDR3 nucleotides: TGCAGGCCCCGGGACTCGCAGTTCTTC.

V is TRBV30 and J is TRBJ2-7, with D perhaps TRBD2 (6 bases). The CDR3 has 13 residues. Trimming took off 4 bases at V and 5 bases at J, with 15 bases between the two ends. Per germline, CDR1 GTSNPN and CDR2 SVGIG (reference sequence). CDR3 protein: CAWNGGPGDEQYF. The CDR3 nucleotides are TGTGCCTGGAATGGAGGCCCGGGGGACGAGCAGTACTTC. Together with reference TRBV30 and TRBJ2-7, the CDR3 gives the full variable domain: SQTIHQWPATLVQPVGSPLSLECTVEGTSNPNLYWYRQAAGRGLQLLFYSVGIGQISSEVPQNLSASRPQDRQFILSSKKLLLSDSGFYLCAWNGGPGDEQYFGPGTRLTVT.

The chain uses TRBV5-6 and TRBJ1-1; 9 bases fit TRBD1. Germline-derived CDR1 and CDR2 are SGHDT and YYEEEE. This CDR3 contains 14 residues. With 4 bases clipped from V and 6 bases from J, the junction kept 7 bases outside the gene matches. Here the CDR3 DNA reads TGTGCCAGCAGCACGAGGACAGGGGCCTCTGAAGCTTTCTTT. This gives the protein CASSTRTGASEAFF.

This chain connects TRBV29-1 to TRBJ2-2, with no clear D. The germline V gene has CDR1 SQVTM and CDR2 ANQGSEA. The CDR3 runs to 12 residues. The V gene lost 7 bases and the J gene lost 7 bases, with 13 bases spanning the gap. CDR3 region: CSALPNDGELFF. The CDR3 nucleotides read TGCAGCGCCCTCCCAAACGACGGGGAGCTGTTTTTT.

This chain links TRBV7-8 with TRBJ2-5; 10 bases agree with TRBD2. The V gene's germline CDR1 is SGHVS and CDR2 FQNEAQ. This CDR3 comprises 15 residues. The V and J ends lost 5 bases and 5 bases, in that order; junction bases with no gene match: 8. The chain's CDR3 is CASSPRTSGYETQYF. DNA of the CDR3: TGTGCCAGCAGCCCGAGGACTAGCGGTTATGAGACCCAGTACTTC.

In its sample, this clonotype was seen once. This rearrangement joins TRBV30 to TRBJ1-3; D is uncertain. Germline V CDR1 and CDR2: GTSNPN, SVGIG (reference sequence). V was trimmed by 0 bases and J by 4 bases, leaving 7 bases between them. This CDR3 is 13 amino acids long. The CDR3 loop is CAWSVQWGNTIYF. As DNA, the CDR3 is TGTGCCTGGAGTGTACAATGGGGAAACACCATATATTTT.

This clonotype was observed a single time. The J gene is TRBJ1-6, the V gene TRBV12-3 or TRBV12-4; 7 nucleotides agree with TRBD1. This CDR3 has 14 amino acids. Trimming took 5 bases from V and 10 from J; bases not matched to a gene: 8. The CDR3: CASSGTGDRSPLHF. The CDR3 DNA follows: TGTGCCAGCAGTGGCACAGGGGACAGATCACCCCTCCACTTT.

The chain uses TRBV21-1 and TRBJ1-5. TRBV21-1 is classified as a pseudogene. The CDR3 is 13 amino acids. CDR3 loop: CASSGKVDQPQHF. DNA of the CDR3: TGTGCCAGCAGTGGGAAGGTTGATCAGCCCCAGCATTTT.

The J gene is TRBJ2-6, the V gene TRBV20-1; no definite D call. Germline CDR1 DFQATT, CDR2 SNEGSKA (reference sequence). The CDR3 totals 15 residues. Trimming pared 3 bases from V and 1 base from J, leaving 10 bases between. This CDR3 reads CSASLGGSGANVLTF. The CDR3 region has the DNA TGCAGTGCTAGTCTAGGCGGATCTGGGGCCAACGTCCTGACTTTC.

Only a few counts were recorded for this clonotype. The V and J genes are TRBV19 and TRBJ2-3; D remains unclear. Germline assignment: CDR1 LNHDA and CDR2 SQIVND (reference sequence). The CDR3 sequence is 11 residues long. Trimming left V 6 bases short and J 2 bases short, with 3 bases between. CDR3 sequence: CASRITDTQYF. The DNA of the CDR3 is TGTGCCAGTAGGATCACAGATACGCAGTATTTT.

The chain combines TRBV29-1 with TRBJ2-1; D possibly corresponds to TRBD2 (5 bases). Germline lookup yields CDR1 SQVTM and CDR2 ANQGSEA. This CDR3 region has 11 residues. The germline V and J ends were trimmed by 7 bases and 6 bases, with 10 bases remaining between them. In DNA, the CDR3 is TGCAGCGCAGGAGGTATCAATGAGCAGTTCTTC. Translation gives CSAGGINEQFF.

The chain employs TRBV10-3 and TRBJ2-3, with TRBD2 matching over 10 bases. Germline V gene data show CDR1 as ENHRY and CDR2 as SYGVKD. V trimming: 8 bases; J trimming: 2 bases; junction bases outside the gene matches: 4. The CDR3 has 14 residues. Here the CDR3 reads CAIQRGGHTDTQYF. CDR3 bases: TGTGCCATCCAGCGGGGGGGACACACAGATACGCAGTATTTT.

This chain uses TRBV19 with TRBJ1-5; TRBD1 is a possible D gene (5 bases). V dropped 9 bases and J dropped 0 bases, with 9 bases sitting between them. Germline-derived CDR1 and CDR2 are LNHDA and SQIVND (reference sequence). CDR3 length equals 13 residues. This chain's CDR3 is CASRGYSNQPQHF. The CDR3 DNA sequence: TGTGCCAGCCGGGGGTATAGCAATCAGCCCCAGCATTTT.

V gene TRBV30 combines with J gene TRBJ1-2; 7 bases are shared with TRBD1. In germline, CDR1 is GTSNPN, CDR2 SVGIG (reference sequence). With V trimmed by 2 bases and J by 4 bases, 4 bases remained unmatched. The CDR3 has 13 residues. The CDR3: CAWSKGQIYGYTF. CDR3 nucleotide sequence: TGTGCCTGGAGTAAGGGACAGATCTATGGCTACACCTTC.

Points on this clonotype: A junction end diverges from the germline sequence, so it may reflect a read error. This chain joins TRBV20-1 and TRBJ2-2; D call uncertain. The CDR3 is 17 amino acids. Germline lookup yields CDR1 DFQATT and CDR2 SNEGSKA (reference sequence). The CDR3 coding sequence is TGCAGTGTTAGAAGGCTATCAGGCAGTTTGAACACCGGGGAGCTGTTTTTT. It encodes CSVRRLSGSLNTGELFF.